The subject of this entry is one TCR beta chain. There are many counts of this clonotype. Its cognate antigen has yet to be identified. Per-base quality was not reported, and no clone a single base away is much larger than it. Libraries were made using PCR. Data came from an Illumina HiSeq 2500. Molecular barcoding was employed in the preparation of TCR libraries, with unique molecular identifiers being used to normalize TCRbeta repertoire quantification. The public reads were run again by TCRdb, first through fastp at Q25 and then through MiXCR, and only productive beta chains were kept. CDR3 protein sequences are deduplicated, and each keeps its most common genes and DNA. The sample records more than 150,000 distinct CDR3 sequences, about 14% of which are singletons. The ten biggest clones cover 13% of the sample. These data are taken from a study of T-cell reconstitution after alpha-beta-depleted transplantation in children (dated by TCRdb to about 2016). Notes on the research overall: T-cell immune reconstitution after TCRalphabeta/CD19-depleted allogeneic hematopoietic cell transplantation in children was quantitatively tracked in the study by means of TCR repertoire profiling.

CDR1 and CDR2, per the germline V gene, are MRHNA and SNTAGT. The CDR3, from cysteine to phenylalanine, totals 13 residues. CDR3 DNA is the only sequence kept; it has 39 bases, read in frame from the first base. Trimming costs V 3 bases and J 3 bases, and their ends lie 6 bases apart. This sample comprised PBMCs from the stem cell graft donor, obtained from the stem cell graft. This chain is built from TRBV6-4 and TRBJ2-1, with the D segment identity uncertain. The origin of this receptor is a human donor who donated a stem cell graft to a child with acute lymphoblastic leukemia. The nucleotide sequence is TGTGCCAGCAGTGAAGGCCACTACAATGAGCAGTTCTTC. Its protein is CASSEGHYNEQFF.